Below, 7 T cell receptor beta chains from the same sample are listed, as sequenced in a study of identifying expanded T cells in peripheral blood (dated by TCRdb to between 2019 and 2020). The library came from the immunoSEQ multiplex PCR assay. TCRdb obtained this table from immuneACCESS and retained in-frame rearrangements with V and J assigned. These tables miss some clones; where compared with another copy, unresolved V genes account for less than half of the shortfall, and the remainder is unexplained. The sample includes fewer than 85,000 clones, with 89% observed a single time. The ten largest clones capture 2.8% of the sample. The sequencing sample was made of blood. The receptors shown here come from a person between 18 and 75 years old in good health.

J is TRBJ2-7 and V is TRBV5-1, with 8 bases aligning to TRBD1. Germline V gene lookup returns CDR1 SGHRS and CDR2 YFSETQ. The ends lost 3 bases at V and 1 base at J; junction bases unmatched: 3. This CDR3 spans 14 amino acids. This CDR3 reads CASSWDRTSYEQYF. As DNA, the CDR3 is TGCGCCAGCAGCTGGGACAGGACATCCTACGAGCAGTACTTC.

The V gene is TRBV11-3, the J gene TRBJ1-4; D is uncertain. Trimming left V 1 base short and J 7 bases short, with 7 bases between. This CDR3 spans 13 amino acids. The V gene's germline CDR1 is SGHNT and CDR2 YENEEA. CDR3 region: CASSLGIGEKLFF. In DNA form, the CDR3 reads TGTGCCAGCAGCTTAGGGATTGGTGAAAAACTGTTTTTT.

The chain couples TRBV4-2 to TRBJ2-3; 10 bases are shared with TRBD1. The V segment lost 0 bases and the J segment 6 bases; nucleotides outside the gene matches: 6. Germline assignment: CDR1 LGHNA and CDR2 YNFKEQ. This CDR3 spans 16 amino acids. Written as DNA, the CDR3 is TGTGCCAGCAGCCAAGAAGACAGGGGGCCAGTGGATACGCAGTATTTT. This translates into CASSQEDRGPVDTQYF.

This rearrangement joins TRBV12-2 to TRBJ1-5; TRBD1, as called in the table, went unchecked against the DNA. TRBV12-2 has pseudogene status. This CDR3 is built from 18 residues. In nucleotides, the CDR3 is TGTGCAAGTCGCTTAGTGAAAGACAGGGGGCAGGAGAATCAGCCCCAGCATTTT. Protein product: CASRLVKDRGQENQPQHF.

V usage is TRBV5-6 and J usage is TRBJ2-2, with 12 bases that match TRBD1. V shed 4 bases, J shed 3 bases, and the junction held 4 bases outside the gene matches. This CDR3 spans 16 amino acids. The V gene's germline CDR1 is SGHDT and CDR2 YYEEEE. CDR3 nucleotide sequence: TGTGCCAGCAGCCCCGGGACAGGGGGCGACACCGGGGAGCTGTTTTTT. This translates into CASSPGTGGDTGELFF.

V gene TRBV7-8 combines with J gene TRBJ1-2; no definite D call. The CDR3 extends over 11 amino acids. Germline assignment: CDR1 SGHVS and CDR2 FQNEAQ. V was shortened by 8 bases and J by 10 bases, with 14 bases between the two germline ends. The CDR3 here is CASPAKSDYTF. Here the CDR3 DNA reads TGTGCCAGCCCCGCTAAGTCTGACTACACCTTC.

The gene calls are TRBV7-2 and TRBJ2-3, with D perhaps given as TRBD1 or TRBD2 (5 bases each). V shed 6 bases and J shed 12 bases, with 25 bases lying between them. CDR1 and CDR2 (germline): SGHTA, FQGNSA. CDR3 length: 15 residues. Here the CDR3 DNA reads TGTGCCAGCAGTTCTTCTGTTTTTCCGGGACGATCCCAGTATTTT. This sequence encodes CASSSSVFPGRSQYF.